One and the same sample provided the 28 T cell receptor beta chains below, sequenced in a study of cytomegalovirus exposure and HLA in healthy donors. PCR was performed using 60 Vbeta and 13 Jbeta primers. Method: immunoSEQ multiplex PCR; TCRdb's copy keeps in-frame clones and lacks some. Of approximately 210,000 clones in the sample, 79% are singletons; the top ten hold under 2%. The sample consisted of PBMCs. The receptors come from a girl aged 10-17 years in good health and CMV-seropositive.

The chain couples TRBV4-3 to TRBJ2-7; 8 bases are a match to TRBD2. V was pared by 3 bases and J by 2 bases, with 6 bases of the junction left unmatched. This CDR3 is 15 amino acids long. Germline V gene lookup returns CDR1 LGHNA and CDR2 YSLEER. The CDR3 DNA reads as TGCGCCAGCAGCCAGTCGGGGGGGGCTCCCTACGAGCAGTACTTC. Its translation: CASSQSGGAPYEQYF.

This sequence joins TRBV18 and TRBJ2-4; D is possibly TRBD1 (5 bases). V dropped 1 base and J dropped 0 bases, with 13 bases sitting between them. Germline CDR1 is KGHSH and CDR2 is LQKENI. The CDR3 extends over 17 amino acids. CDR3 DNA: TGTGCCAGCTCACCACGTCAGGGAATACTAGCCAAAAACATTCAGTACTTC. Its protein is CASSPRQGILAKNIQYF.

The CDR3 reads CAWSVRGNNQPQHF. CDR3 bases: TGTGCCTGGAGTGTACGGGGTAACAATCAGCCCCAGCATTTT. The chain uses TRBV30 and TRBJ1-5; D uncertain. Germline CDR1 GTSNPN, CDR2 SVGIG (reference sequence). CDR3 length: 14 residues. V shed 0 bases and J shed 3 bases, with 9 bases lying between them.

This clone has more than one count but fewer than ten. The chain uses TRBV5-1 and TRBJ1-1; perhaps TRBD1 as D (6 bases). V was cut by 4 bases and J by 2 bases, with 18 bases left in between. CDR3 length equals 16 residues. CDR1 SGHRS and CDR2 YFSETQ come from the germline V gene. The CDR3: CASSLKTGQSNTEAFF. CDR3 nucleotides: TGCGCCAGCAGCCTAAAAACCGGACAGAGTAACACTGAAGCTTTCTTT. The full variable domain, in which reference TRBV5-1 and TRBJ1-1 provide the parts outside the CDR3, is KAGVTQTPRYLIKTRGQQVTLSCSPISGHRSVSWYQQTPGQGLQFLFEYFSETQRNKGNFPGRFSGRQFSNSRSEMNVSTLELGDSALYLCASSLKTGQSNTEAFFGQGTRLTVV.

The rearrangement links TRBV19 to TRBJ2-1; 9 bases match TRBD2. V was pared by 6 bases and J by 9 bases, with 9 bases of the junction left unmatched. Germline values: CDR1 LNHDA, CDR2 SQIVND (reference sequence). This CDR3 comprises 14 residues. The CDR3 DNA is TGTGCCAGTAGGGGACTAGCAACGGGCGGTGAGCAGTTCTTC. The encoded protein is CASRGLATGGEQFF.

This chain's CDR3 is CASSLLAGGEQFF. The CDR3 region has the DNA TGTGCCAGCAGTTTACTAGCGGGGGGTGAGCAGTTCTTC. The chain has TRBV27 and TRBJ2-1, with 11 bases fitting TRBD2. The V gene's germline CDR1 is MNHEY and CDR2 SMNVEV (reference sequence). The trim removed 2 bases at V and 9 bases at J, leaving 0 bases unmatched. This CDR3 is built from 13 residues.

CDR3 sequence reads: CASSEGGGATDTQYF. The CDR3 bases are TGTGCCAGCAGTGAGGGGGGGGGAGCGACAGATACGCAGTATTTT. The V and J genes are TRBV6-6 and TRBJ2-3, with D possibly being TRBD2 (7 bases). Trimming pared 5 bases from V and 3 bases from J, leaving 15 bases between. Per germline, CDR1 MNHNY and CDR2 SVGAGI (reference sequence). The CDR3 has 15 residues.

This sequence joins TRBV7-2 and TRBJ2-3, with 7 bases matching TRBD2. The CDR3 totals 14 residues. The germline V gene encodes CDR1 SGHTA and CDR2 FQGNSA. With V trimmed by 5 bases and J by 1 base, 3 bases remained unmatched. The CDR3 sequence: CASSPTSGTDTQYF. The CDR3 nucleotides are TGTGCCAGCAGCCCAACTAGCGGCACAGATACGCAGTATTTT.

This chain connects TRBV5-6 to TRBJ1-2; no definite D call. Germline-derived CDR1 and CDR2 are SGHDT and YYEEEE. V was cut by 4 bases and J by 5 bases, with 9 bases left in between. The CDR3 is 12 amino acids. DNA for the CDR3: TGTGCCAGCAGCGAAGACAATTATGGCTACACCTTC. Protein product: CASSEDNYGYTF.

The chain links TRBV2 to TRBJ1-5; D is uncertain. The CDR3 is 17 amino acids. Germline CDR1 reads SNHLY; CDR2 reads FYNNEI. V was shortened by 3 bases and J by 0 bases, with 15 bases between the two germline ends. As DNA, the CDR3 is TGTGCCAGCAGTGAGGTGGGCTCCTTGTATAGCAATCAGCCCCAGCATTTT. Residues: CASSEVGSLYSNQPQHF.

The CDR3 bases are TGTGCCAGCAGCGTCGGGACAGGGGGCAGAAACACCATATATTTT. It specifies CASSVGTGGRNTIYF. J is TRBJ1-3 and V is TRBV7-6; 12 positions agree with TRBD1. V gave up 5 bases and J gave up 5 bases; unmatched junction bases: 4. This CDR3 contains 15 residues. Germline-derived CDR1 and CDR2 are SGHVS and FNYEAQ.

The CDR3: CASSYAPRANEKLFF. DNA for the CDR3: TGTGCCAGCAGTTATGCACCTCGGGCTAATGAAAAACTGTTTTTT. This chain uses TRBV6-5 with TRBJ1-4, with no clear D. CDR1 and CDR2 (germline): MNHEY, SVGAGI. V lost 3 bases, J lost 3 bases, and 11 bases lay in between. The CDR3 sequence is 15 residues long.

The chain carries TRBV15 and TRBJ2-1, with TRBD1 matching over 7 bases. Germline V gene data show CDR1 as LNHNV and CDR2 as YYDKDF (reference sequence). With 3 bases clipped from V and 0 bases from J, the junction kept 2 bases outside the gene matches. This CDR3 is 15 amino acids long. CDR3 loop: CATSRDRSSYNEQFF. Written as DNA, the CDR3 is TGTGCCACCAGCAGGGACAGGAGCTCCTACAATGAGCAGTTCTTC.

This clone was seen a single time. The chain joins TRBV10-1 to TRBJ2-3; the D is unclear. The CDR3 consists of 16 residues. Germline assignment: CDR1 WNHNN and CDR2 SYGVQD (reference sequence). Trimming cost V 0 bases and J 4 bases, with 14 bases left between them. The chain's CDR3 is CASSESYSGQADTQYF. The CDR3 nucleotides are TGCGCCAGCAGTGAGTCGTATTCAGGCCAAGCAGATACGCAGTATTTT.

The chain links TRBV5-4 to TRBJ2-1; D not resolved. The V end lost 2 bases, the J end lost 6 bases, and 9 bases lay between the germline ends. CDR3 size: 13 residues. Germline V lookup: CDR1 SGHNT, CDR2 YYREEE (reference sequence). The CDR3 nucleotides read TGTGCCAGCAGCTTCCGCGCATCCAATGAGCAGTTCTTC. Protein product: CASSFRASNEQFF.

J is TRBJ2-3 and V is TRBV7-9; 8 bases match TRBD2. The CDR3 sequence is 16 residues long. Looked up from germline, CDR1 is SEHNR and CDR2 is FQNEAQ (reference sequence). The trim removed 4 bases at V and 0 bases at J, leaving 6 bases unmatched. The CDR3 DNA reads TGTGCCAGCAGCTGGCATCGGGGGGGGAGCACAGATACGCAGTATTTT. It encodes CASSWHRGGSTDTQYF.

V and J are TRBV7-9 and TRBJ2-3; 12 bases align to TRBD1. This CDR3 spans 15 amino acids. Germline assignment: CDR1 SEHNR and CDR2 FQNEAQ (reference sequence). With 6 bases clipped from V and 4 bases from J, the junction kept 5 bases outside the gene matches. The CDR3 region has the DNA TGTGCCAGCAGTCCCGGGACAGGGGGCGCAGATACGCAGTATTTT. This translates into CASSPGTGGADTQYF.

The rearrangement links TRBV25-1 to TRBJ1-2; possible D gene TRBD1, 5 bases. The CDR3 is made up of 13 amino acids. With 4 bases removed from V and 7 bases from J, the gap between germline ends came to 13 bases. Germline CDR1 is MGHDK and CDR2 is SYGVNS. This CDR3 reads CASSGGWGGGYTF. The CDR3 region has the DNA TGTGCCAGCAGTGGAGGCTGGGGCGGTGGCTACACCTTC.

The chain couples TRBV9 to TRBJ1-4; D is possibly TRBD1 (6 bases). Trimming took off 4 bases at V and 5 bases at J, with 24 bases between the two ends. The germline gives CDR1 SGDLS, CDR2 YYNGEE. The CDR3 spans 18 residues. CDR3 sequence (DNA): TGTGCCAGCAGCCTCCCACCTTGGGGGCCGGATGTAAATGAAAAACTGTTTTTT. It specifies CASSLPPWGPDVNEKLFF.

The chain recombines TRBV4-3 with TRBJ1-2, with D possibly TRBD1 on 5 matching bases. CDR1 is LGHNA, CDR2 YSLEER, per germline. Trimming cost V 4 bases and J 7 bases, with 22 bases left between them. CDR3 length: 16 amino acids. The CDR3 nucleotides read TGCGCCAGCAGCCGAGAGCCGGGACTTTGGCAGTCTGGCTACACCTTC. Translated, it gives CASSREPGLWQSGYTF.

The chain has TRBV5-6 and TRBJ1-2; D remains unclear. Germline V gene lookup returns CDR1 SGHDT and CDR2 YYEEEE. V was shortened by 3 bases and J by 7 bases, with 13 bases between the two germline ends. CDR3 length: 13 residues. The CDR3: CASSSGFAGGYTF. The CDR3 DNA reads TGTGCCAGCAGCTCCGGGTTTGCGGGTGGCTACACCTTC.

The chain links TRBV25-1 to TRBJ1-1; D unclear. The CDR3 runs to 11 residues. CDR1 is MGHDK, CDR2 SYGVNS, per germline. The V end was cut by 7 bases, the J end by 0 bases, with 3 bases between. The CDR3 sequence: CASTVNTEAFF. In DNA, the CDR3 is TGTGCCAGCACGGTGAACACTGAAGCTTTCTTT.

The chain recombines TRBV12-5 with TRBJ1-2, with TRBD1 matching 7 bases. The germline CDR1 and CDR2 sequences are LGHNT and FRNRAP. With V trimmed by 4 bases and J by 3 bases, 8 bases remained unmatched. The CDR3 is made up of 15 amino acids. CDR3 nucleotides: TGTGCTAGTGGTTGGTTACAGGGGTCGTACTATGGCTACACCTTC. Amino acids: CASGWLQGSYYGYTF.

The chain recombines TRBV5-1 with TRBJ2-3, with a tentative D call TRBD2 (7 bases). Trimming left V 10 bases short and J 2 bases short, with 17 bases between. Germline CDR1 reads SGHRS; CDR2 reads YFSETQ. The CDR3 runs 14 residues. The chain's CDR3 is CAASRGGLTDTQYF. The CDR3 DNA is TGCGCCGCCTCTCGCGGGGGCCTCACAGATACGCAGTATTTT.

The CDR3 nucleotides are TGTGCCATCAGTGGGGGGGTATCCCCCTACGAGCAGTACTTC. Its translation is CAISGGVSPYEQYF. The V gene is TRBV10-3, the J gene TRBJ2-7, with D possibly being TRBD2 (6 bases). V was shortened by 4 bases and J by 2 bases, with 12 bases between the two germline ends. This CDR3 has 14 amino acids. CDR1 and CDR2 (germline): ENHRY, SYGVKD.

The V and J genes are TRBV9 and TRBJ2-1; 10 positions match TRBD2. The germline gives CDR1 SGDLS, CDR2 YYNGEE. The CDR3 loop spans 15 amino acids. Trimming cost V 5 bases and J 4 bases; bases outside gene matches: 6. The CDR3 region has the DNA TGTGCCAGCAGTCGAGCGGGGGGGCGGTACAATGAGCAGTTCTTC. Protein product: CASSRAGGRYNEQFF. Full variable domain (outside the CDR3, taken from reference TRBV9 and TRBJ2-1): DSGVTQTPKHLITATGQRVTLRCSPRSGDLSVYWYQQSLDQGLQFLIQYYNGEERAKGNILERFSAQQFPDLHSELNLSSLELGDSALYFCASSRAGGRYNEQFFGPGTRLTVL.

This chain connects TRBV29-1 to TRBJ2-1; 8 bases are a match to TRBD2. Unmatched junction bases numbered 5, after V lost 5 bases and J lost 8 bases. CDR1 is SQVTM, CDR2 ANQGSEA, per germline. CDR3 size: 12 residues. CDR3 sequence reads: CSVPGLGDEQFF. The CDR3 bases are TGCAGCGTTCCGGGACTAGGCGATGAGCAGTTCTTC.

The chain couples TRBV6-6 to TRBJ1-2; 7 nucleotides agree with TRBD1. V dropped 0 bases and J dropped 6; count of bases not matched to a gene: 7. This CDR3 is built from 15 residues. The germline gives CDR1 MNHNY, CDR2 SVGAGI (reference sequence). The CDR3 DNA follows: TGTGCCAGCAGTTACTCGAACCAGGGGACAGATGGCTACACCTTC. Amino acids: CASSYSNQGTDGYTF.